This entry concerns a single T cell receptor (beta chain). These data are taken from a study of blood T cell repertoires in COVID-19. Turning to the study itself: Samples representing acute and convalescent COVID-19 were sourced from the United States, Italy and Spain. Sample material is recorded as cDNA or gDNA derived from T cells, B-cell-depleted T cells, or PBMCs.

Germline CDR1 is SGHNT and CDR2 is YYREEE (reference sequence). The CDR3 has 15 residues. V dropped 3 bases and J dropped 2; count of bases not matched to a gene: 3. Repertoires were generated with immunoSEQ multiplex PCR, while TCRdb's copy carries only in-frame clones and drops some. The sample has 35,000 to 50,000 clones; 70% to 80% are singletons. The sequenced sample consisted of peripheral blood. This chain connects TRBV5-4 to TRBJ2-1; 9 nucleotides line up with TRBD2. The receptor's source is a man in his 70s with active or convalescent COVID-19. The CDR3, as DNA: TGTGCCAGCAGCTCTGCGGGGGGGACCTACAATGAGCAGTTCTTC. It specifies CASSSAGGTYNEQFF.